This T cell receptor (beta chain) is drawn from a study of cytomegalovirus exposure and HLA in healthy donors. PCR involved 60 Vbeta and 13 Jbeta primers. Assay: immunoSEQ multiplex PCR; the TCRdb copy retains only in-frame clones and omits some. The sample has about 150,000 clones, 60% to 75% seen once. The CDR3 loop spans 19 amino acids. Germline V lookup: CDR1 SGHVS, CDR2 FQNEAQ. V was pared by 1 base and J by 3 bases, with 14 bases of the junction left unmatched. The rearrangement links TRBV7-8 to TRBJ1-3; 8 bases line up with TRBD1. The sequence was obtained from a man younger than 40 in good health and CMV-seronegative. Sequenced sample: PBMCs. CDR3 residues: CASSLEGTGPSIFGNTIYF. CDR3 in DNA: TGTGCCAGCAGCTTAGAGGGGACAGGACCCTCAATTTTTGGAAACACCATATATTTT. Based on the CDR3 plus reference TRBV7-8 and TRBJ1-3, the full variable domain is GAGVSQSPRYKVAKRGQDVALRCDPISGHVSLFWYQQALGQGPEFLTYFQNEAQLDKSGLPSDRFFAERPEGSVSTLKIQRTQQEDSAVYLCASSLEGTGPSIFGNTIYFGEGSWLTVV.